This T cell receptor (beta chain) is drawn from a study of tumor-infiltrating lymphocytes in primary liver carcinoma. Turning to the study itself: Tumor lesions were T1-T3 N0M0 and spanned roughly 4.2 to 11 cm.

The CDR3 spans 15 residues. Germline V gene sequence: CDR1 MDHEN, CDR2 SYDVKM. V lost 4 bases and J lost 5; bases outside the gene matches: 11. Joint extraction of RNA and DNA used about 17-33 mg of bulk tissue that was unsorted. This clonotype came up a few times. Constant-region priming of around 530 ng total RNA yielded TCR beta cDNA. Three nested multiplex PCR rounds, a slightly modified ARM-PCR method, built the TCR beta libraries. It was with TRBV1-TRBV30 forward primers and a C-beta reverse primer that the first two PCR rounds were run, at roughly 10 cycles each. TCRdb reprocessed the multiplex PCR reads with MiXCR, giving one entry per CDR3 protein. Among more than 95,000 distinct CDR3 sequences listed, 55% to 75% were seen once.

The V gene is TRBV28, the J gene TRBJ2-7, with 7 bases lining up with TRBD2. The sequence derives from a woman aged 55-69 years with primary liver carcinoma and hepatitis B virus infection. The sample was liver tumor tissue from sampling region 3. Subset meaning: tumor region T3, left-lateral pole. Here the CDR3 DNA reads TGTGCCAGCAGTTCGGCTATCGGGAGGTTGAACGAGCAGTACTTC. Its translation is CASSSAIGRLNEQYF.